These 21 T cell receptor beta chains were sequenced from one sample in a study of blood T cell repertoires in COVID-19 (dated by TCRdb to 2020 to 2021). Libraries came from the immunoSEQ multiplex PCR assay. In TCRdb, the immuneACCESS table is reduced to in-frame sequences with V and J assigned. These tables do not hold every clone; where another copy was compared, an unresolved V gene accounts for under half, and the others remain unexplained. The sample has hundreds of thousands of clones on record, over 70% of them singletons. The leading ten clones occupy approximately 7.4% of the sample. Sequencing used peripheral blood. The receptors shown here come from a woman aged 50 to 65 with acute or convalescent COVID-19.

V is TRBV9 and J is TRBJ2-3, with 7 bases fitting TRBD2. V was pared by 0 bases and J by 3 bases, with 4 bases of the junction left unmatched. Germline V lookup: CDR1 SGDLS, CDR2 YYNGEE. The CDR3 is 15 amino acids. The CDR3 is CASSVGGSTTDTQYF. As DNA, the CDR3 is TGTGCCAGCAGCGTAGGCGGGAGCACGACAGATACGCAGTATTTT.

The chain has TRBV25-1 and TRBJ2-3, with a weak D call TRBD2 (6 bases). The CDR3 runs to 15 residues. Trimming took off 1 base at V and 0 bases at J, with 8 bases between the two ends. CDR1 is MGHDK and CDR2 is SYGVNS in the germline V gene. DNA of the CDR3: TGTGCCAGCAGTGAATGGGACTCTAGCACAGATACGCAGTATTTT. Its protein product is CASSEWDSSTDTQYF.

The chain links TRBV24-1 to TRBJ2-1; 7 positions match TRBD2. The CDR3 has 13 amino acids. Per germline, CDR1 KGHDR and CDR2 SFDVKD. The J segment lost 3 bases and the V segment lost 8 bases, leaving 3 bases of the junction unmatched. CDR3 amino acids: CATMGGDYNEQFF. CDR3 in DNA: TGTGCCACCATGGGGGGGGACTACAATGAGCAGTTCTTC.

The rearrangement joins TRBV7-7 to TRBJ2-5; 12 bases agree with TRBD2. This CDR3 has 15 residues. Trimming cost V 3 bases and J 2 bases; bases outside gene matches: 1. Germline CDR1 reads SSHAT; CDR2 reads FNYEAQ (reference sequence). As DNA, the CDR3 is TGTGCCAGCAGCTTTGGGACTAGCGGGCAAGAGACCCAGTACTTC. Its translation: CASSFGTSGQETQYF.

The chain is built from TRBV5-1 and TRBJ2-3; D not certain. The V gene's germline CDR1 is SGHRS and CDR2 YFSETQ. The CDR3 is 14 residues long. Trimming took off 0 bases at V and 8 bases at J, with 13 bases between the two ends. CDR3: CASSLESPPPTQYF. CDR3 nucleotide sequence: TGCGCCAGCAGCTTGGAATCCCCCCCTCCTACGCAGTATTTT. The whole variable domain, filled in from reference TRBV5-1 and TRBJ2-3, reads KAGVTQTPRYLIKTRGQQVTLSCSPISGHRSVSWYQQTPGQGLQFLFEYFSETQRNKGNFPGRFSGRQFSNSRSEMNVSTLELGDSALYLCASSLESPPPTQYFGPGTRLTVL.

The CDR3 reads CSASIAGSSYNEQFF. The DNA for the CDR3 is TGCAGTGCTAGTATCGCGGGAAGTTCCTACAATGAGCAGTTCTTC. The rearrangement uses TRBV20-1 and TRBJ2-1; TRBD2 might be the D (6 bases). The V end was cut by 3 bases, the J end by 1 base, with 13 bases between. CDR1 is DFQATT, CDR2 SNEGSKA, per germline (reference sequence). There are 15 residues in the CDR3.

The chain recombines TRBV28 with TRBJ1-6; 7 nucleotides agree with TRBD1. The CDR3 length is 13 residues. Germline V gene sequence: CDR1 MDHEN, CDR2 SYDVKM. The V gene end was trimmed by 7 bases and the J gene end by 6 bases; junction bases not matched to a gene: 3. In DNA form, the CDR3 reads TGTGCCAGCACAGGGGGAATTAATTCACCCCTCCACTTT. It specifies CASTGGINSPLHF.

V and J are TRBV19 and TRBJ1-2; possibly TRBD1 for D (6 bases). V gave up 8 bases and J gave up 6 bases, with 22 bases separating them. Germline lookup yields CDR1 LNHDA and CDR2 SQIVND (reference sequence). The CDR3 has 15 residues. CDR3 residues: CASSGFTGPRDGYTF. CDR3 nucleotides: TGTGCCAGTTCCGGGTTTACAGGGCCGAGGGATGGCTACACCTTC.

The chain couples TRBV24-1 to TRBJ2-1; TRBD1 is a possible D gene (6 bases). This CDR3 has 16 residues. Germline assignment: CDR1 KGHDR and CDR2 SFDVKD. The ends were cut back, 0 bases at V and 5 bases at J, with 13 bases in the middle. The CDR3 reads CATSDLGRGVHNEQFF. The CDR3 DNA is TGTGCCACCAGTGATTTGGGCAGGGGAGTCCACAATGAGCAGTTCTTC.

This CDR3 reads CASSKTRISGNTIYF. Here the CDR3 DNA reads TGTGCCAGCAGCAAAACTAGGATCTCTGGAAACACCATATATTTT. The V call is TRBV21-1, the J call TRBJ1-3. TRBV21-1 is a known pseudogene. CDR3 length: 15 residues.

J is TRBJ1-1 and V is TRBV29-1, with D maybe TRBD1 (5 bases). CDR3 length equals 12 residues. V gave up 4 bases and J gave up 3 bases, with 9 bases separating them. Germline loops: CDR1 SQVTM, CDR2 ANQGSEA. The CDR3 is CSVGEGYTEAFF. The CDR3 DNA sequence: TGCAGCGTTGGGGAGGGGTACACTGAAGCTTTCTTT.

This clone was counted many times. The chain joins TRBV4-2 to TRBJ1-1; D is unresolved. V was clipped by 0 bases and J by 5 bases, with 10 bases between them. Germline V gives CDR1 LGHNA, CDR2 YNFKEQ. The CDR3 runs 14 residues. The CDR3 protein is CASSQDGPGTEAFF. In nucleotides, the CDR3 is TGTGCCAGCAGCCAAGATGGCCCGGGAACTGAAGCTTTCTTT.

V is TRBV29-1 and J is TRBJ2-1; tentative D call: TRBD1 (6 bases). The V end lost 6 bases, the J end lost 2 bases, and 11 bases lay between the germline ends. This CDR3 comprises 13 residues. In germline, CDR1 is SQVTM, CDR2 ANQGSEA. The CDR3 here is CSVDRGTYNEQFF. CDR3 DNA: TGCAGCGTGGACAGAGGCACCTACAATGAGCAGTTCTTC.

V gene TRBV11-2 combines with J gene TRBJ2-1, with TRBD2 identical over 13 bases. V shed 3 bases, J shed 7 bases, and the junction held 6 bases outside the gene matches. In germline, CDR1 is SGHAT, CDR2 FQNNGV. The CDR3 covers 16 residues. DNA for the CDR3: TGTGCCAGCAGCTTCCTACTAGCGGGAGGGTCAAATGAGCAGTTCTTC. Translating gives CASSFLLAGGSNEQFF.

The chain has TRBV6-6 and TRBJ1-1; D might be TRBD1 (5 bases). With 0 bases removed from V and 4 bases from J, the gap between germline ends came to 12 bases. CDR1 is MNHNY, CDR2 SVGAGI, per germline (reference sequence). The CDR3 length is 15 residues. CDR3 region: CASSYSQGYSTEAFF. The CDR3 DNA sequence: TGTGCCAGCAGTTACTCGCAGGGTTATAGCACTGAAGCTTTCTTT.

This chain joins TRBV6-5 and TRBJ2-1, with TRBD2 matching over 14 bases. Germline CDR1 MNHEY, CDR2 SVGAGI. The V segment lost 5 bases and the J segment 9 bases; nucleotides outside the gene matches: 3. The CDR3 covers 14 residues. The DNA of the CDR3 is TGTGCCAGCAGTCGACTAGCGGGAGGGTTTGAGCAGTTCTTC. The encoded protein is CASSRLAGGFEQFF.

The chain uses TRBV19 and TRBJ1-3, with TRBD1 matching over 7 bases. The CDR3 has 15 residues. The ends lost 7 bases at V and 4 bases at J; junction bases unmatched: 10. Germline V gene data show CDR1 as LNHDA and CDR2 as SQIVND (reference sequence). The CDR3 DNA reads TGTGCCAGTAATAGTCCTTGGGACAGCGGAAACACCATATATTTT. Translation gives CASNSPWDSGNTIYF. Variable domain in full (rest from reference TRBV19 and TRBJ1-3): DGGITQSPKYLFRKEGQNVTLSCEQNLNHDAMYWYRQDPGQGLRLIYYSQIVNDFQKGDIAEGYSVSREKKESFPLTVTSAQKNPTAFYLCASNSPWDSGNTIYFGEGSWLTVV.

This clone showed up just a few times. The CDR3: CASSQARDSRGDYGYTF. CDR3 DNA sequence: TGTGCCAGCTCCCAGGCCCGGGACAGCCGGGGAGACTATGGCTACACCTTC. The chain has TRBV18 and TRBJ1-2; TRBD1 matches 7 bases. J lost 3 bases, V lost 6 bases, and 16 bases had no gene match. In germline, CDR1 is KGHSH, CDR2 LQKENI. The CDR3 has 17 amino acids.

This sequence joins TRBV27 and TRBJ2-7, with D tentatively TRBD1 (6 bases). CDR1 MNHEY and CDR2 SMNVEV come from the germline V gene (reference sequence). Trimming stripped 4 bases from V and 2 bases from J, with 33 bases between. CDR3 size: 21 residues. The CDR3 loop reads CASSSQGPLEALGPFTYEQYF. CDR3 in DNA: TGTGCCAGCAGTTCCCAGGGGCCCTTAGAGGCCCTTGGGCCGTTTACCTACGAGCAGTACTTC.

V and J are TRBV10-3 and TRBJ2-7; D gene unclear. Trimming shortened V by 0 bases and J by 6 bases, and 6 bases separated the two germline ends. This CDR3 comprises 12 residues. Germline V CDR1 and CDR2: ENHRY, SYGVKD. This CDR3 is CAISESTSEQYF. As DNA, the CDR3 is TGTGCCATCAGTGAGTCAACCAGCGAGCAGTACTTC.

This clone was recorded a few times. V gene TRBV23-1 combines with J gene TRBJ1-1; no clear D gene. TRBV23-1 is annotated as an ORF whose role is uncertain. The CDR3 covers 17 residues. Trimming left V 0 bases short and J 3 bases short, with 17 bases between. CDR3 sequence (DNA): TGCGCCAGCAGTCAATCGGGAGACCACACGAAGGACACTGAAGCTTTCTTT. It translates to CASSQSGDHTKDTEAFF.